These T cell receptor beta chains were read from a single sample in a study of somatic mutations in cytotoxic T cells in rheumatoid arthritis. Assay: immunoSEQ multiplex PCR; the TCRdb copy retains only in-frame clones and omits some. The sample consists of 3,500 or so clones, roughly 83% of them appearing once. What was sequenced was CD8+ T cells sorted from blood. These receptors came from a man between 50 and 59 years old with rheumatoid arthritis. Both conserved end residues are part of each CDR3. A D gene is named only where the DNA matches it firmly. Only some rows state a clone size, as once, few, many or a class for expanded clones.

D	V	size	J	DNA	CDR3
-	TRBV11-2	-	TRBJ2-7	TGTGCCAGCAGCTTAGAGTATTATAGTCTTGCGGCGGACTTTTACGAGCAGTACTTC	CASSLEYYSLAADFYEQYF
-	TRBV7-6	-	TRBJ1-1	TGTGCCAGCAGCTCGACGGGGGGGCTCGGAACTGAAGCTTTCTTT	CASSSTGGLGTEAFF
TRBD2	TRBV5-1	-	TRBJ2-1	TGCGCCAGCAGCTTGGCCACGGCTTTAGCGGGATCGTCCTACAATGAGCAGTTCTTC	CASSLATALAGSSYNEQFF
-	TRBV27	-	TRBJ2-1	TGTGCCAGCAGTTTTGTTCAGGGGGGAAGAAATGAGCAGTTCTTC	CASSFVQGGRNEQFF
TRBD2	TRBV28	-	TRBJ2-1	TGTGCCAGCATTAGCGGGAGCTCCTACAATGAGCAGTTCTTC	CASISGSSYNEQFF
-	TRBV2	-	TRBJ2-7	TGTGCCAGCAGTGATGCCAGGGGCTACGAGCAGTACTTC	CASSDARGYEQYF
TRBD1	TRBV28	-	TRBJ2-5	TGTGCCAGCAGTTCCGGACAGGAGGAGACCCAGTACTTC	CASSSGQEETQYF
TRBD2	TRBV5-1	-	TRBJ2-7	TGCGCCAGCAGCGTCGGGATACTAGCGGGAGAGGACGAGCAGTACTTC	CASSVGILAGEDEQYF
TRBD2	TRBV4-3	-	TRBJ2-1	TGCGCCAGCAGCCAAGAGGCGGGAGAGATGAGCTCCTACAATGAGCAGTTCTTC	CASSQEAGEMSSYNEQFF
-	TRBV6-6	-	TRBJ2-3	TGTGCCAGCAGTTACTCATGGGGGAGGTCAGATACGCAGTATTTT	CASSYSWGRSDTQYF
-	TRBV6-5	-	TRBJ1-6	TGTGCCAGCTGGGAGGGGAGGAATTCACCCCTCCACTTT	CASWEGRNSPLHF
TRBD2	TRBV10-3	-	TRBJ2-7	TGTGCCATCGGGGGACTAGCGGGAGTAAACGAGCAGTACTTC	CAIGGLAGVNEQYF
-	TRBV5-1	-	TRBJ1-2	TGCGCCAGCAGCTTGGATAGGGACTACGGCTATGGCTACACCTTC	CASSLDRDYGYGYTF
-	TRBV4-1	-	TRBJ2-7	TGCGCCAGCTTCTATGGGAGCTCCTACGAGCAGTACTTC	CASFYGSSYEQYF
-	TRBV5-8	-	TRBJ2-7	TGTGCCAGCACCCCGGAGGGAGGCCTTTACGAGCAGTACTTC	CASTPEGGLYEQYF
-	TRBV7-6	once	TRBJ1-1	TGTGCCAGCAGACCTGGACCGAAGGGGACTGAAGCTTTCTTT	CASRPGPKGTEAFF
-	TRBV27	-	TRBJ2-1	TGTGCCAGCAGTTTGACGGGAGAAAGCATCAATGAGCAGTTCTTC	CASSLTGESINEQFF
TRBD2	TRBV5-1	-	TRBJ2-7	TGCGCCAGCAGCGGGGGGGACGCGTCCCTCTACGAGCAGTACTTC	CASSGGDASLYEQYF
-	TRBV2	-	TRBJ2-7	TGTGCCAGCAGTGAGCAAACAAGCGCCCTATACGAGCAGTACTTC	CASSEQTSALYEQYF
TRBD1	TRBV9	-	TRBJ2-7	TGTGCCAGCAGCTCATCGGGACAGGGTCTTAAGAGCTCCTACGAGCAGTACTTC	CASSSSGQGLKSSYEQYF
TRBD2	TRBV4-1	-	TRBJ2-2	TGCGCCAGCAGCGCGACTACGAGCGGGAGAAACACCGGGGAGCTGTTTTTT	CASSATTSGRNTGELFF
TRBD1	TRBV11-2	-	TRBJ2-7	TGTGCCAGCAAGGGGGAAGACAGGGCCTACGAGCAGTACTTC	CASKGEDRAYEQYF
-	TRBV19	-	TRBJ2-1	TGTGCCAGTAGTATACGGGCGGGAATCCCCAATGAGCAGTTCTTC	CASSIRAGIPNEQFF
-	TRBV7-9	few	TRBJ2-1	TGTGCCAGCAGCCCAAGGACAGTTTCTACCTACAATGAGCAGTTCTTC	CASSPRTVSTYNEQFF
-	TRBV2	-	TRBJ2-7	TGTGCCAGCAGTGAAAGGACGGACTCCTACGAGCAGTACTTC	CASSERTDSYEQYF
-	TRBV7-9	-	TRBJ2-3	TGTGCCAGCAGCTTATACCCCCAAACTAGCACAGATACGCAGTATTTT	CASSLYPQTSTDTQYF
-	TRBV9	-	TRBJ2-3	TGTGCCAGCAGCGTCACAGGGTCCAACACAGATACGCAGTATTTT	CASSVTGSNTDTQYF
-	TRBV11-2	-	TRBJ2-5	TGTGCCAGCAACCCCGCCGGCGGAGAGACCCAGTACTTC	CASNPAGGETQYF
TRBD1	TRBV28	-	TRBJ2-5	TGTGCCAGCAGCTGGGGACAGGACCAAGAGACCCAGTACTTC	CASSWGQDQETQYF
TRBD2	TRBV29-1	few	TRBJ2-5	TGCAGCCTTCTAGCGGGAGGATGGGAGACCCAGTACTTC	CSLLAGGWETQYF
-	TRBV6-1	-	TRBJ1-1	TGTGCCAGCGGGACAAAAATGAACACTGAAGCTTTCTTT	CASGTKMNTEAFF
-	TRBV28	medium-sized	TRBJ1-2	TGTGCCAGCAGTTTCCAGGGCTATGGCTACACCTTC	CASSFQGYGYTF
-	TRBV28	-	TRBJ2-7	TGTGCCAGCAGCCCCAGCTCCTACGAGCAGTACTTC	CASSPSSYEQYF
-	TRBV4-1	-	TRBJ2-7	TGCGCCAGCAGCCGAGGGGGAAGAGGCCGGGACGAGCAGTACTTC	CASSRGGRGRDEQYF
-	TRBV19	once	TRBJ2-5	TGTGCCAGTAGTATCGGCGGGACCCAGTACTTC	CASSIGGTQYF
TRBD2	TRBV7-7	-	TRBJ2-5	TGTGCCAGCAGCCCAACGGCGGGAGGATTGGAGACCCAGTACTTC	CASSPTAGGLETQYF
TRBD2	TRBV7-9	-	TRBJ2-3	TGTGCCAGCAGCCCAACTAGCGGGAGGACCCATGATACGCAGTATTTT	CASSPTSGRTHDTQYF